One and the same sample provided the 17 T cell receptor beta chains below, sequenced in a study of cytomegalovirus exposure and HLA in healthy donors. The PCR contained 60 Vbeta and 13 Jbeta primers. Data came from immunoSEQ multiplex PCR; TCRdb stores just in-frame clones and leaves some out. This sample has 85,000 to 120,000 clones, with around 80% found just once. Sequencing used PBMCs. The receptors here all came from a woman aged 45 to 65 in good health and CMV-seropositive.

This chain uses TRBV28 with TRBJ1-4; D unresolved. V dropped 7 bases and J dropped 8 bases, with 14 bases sitting between them. This CDR3 comprises 13 residues. CDR1 is MDHEN and CDR2 is SYDVKM in the germline V gene. CDR3 sequence: CASIPFGGEKLFF. The CDR3 DNA is TGTGCCAGCATTCCCTTTGGAGGCGAAAAACTGTTTTTT.

CDR3 region: CASSSYRGNGYTF. CDR3 in DNA: TGTGCCAGCAGCTCATACCGGGGGAATGGCTACACCTTC. This rearrangement joins TRBV6-6 to TRBJ1-2; perhaps TRBD1 as D (5 bases). Germline CDR1 reads MNHNY; CDR2 reads SVGAGI (reference sequence). Trimming removed 6 bases from V and 6 bases from J, with 14 bases in between. The CDR3 length is 13 residues.

The rearrangement links TRBV2 to TRBJ2-1, with 9 positions matching TRBD2. V shed 3 bases, J shed 7 bases, and the junction held 10 bases outside the gene matches. In germline, CDR1 is SNHLY, CDR2 FYNNEI. The length of the CDR3 is 16 residues. CDR3 sequence: CASSEDSRGGRNEQFF. The CDR3 nucleotides are TGTGCCAGCAGTGAGGACTCGCGGGGGGGTAGGAATGAGCAGTTCTTC.

The V call is TRBV5-1, the J call TRBJ1-4; 10 nucleotides match TRBD1. The germline V gene encodes CDR1 SGHRS and CDR2 YFSETQ. V was pared by 0 bases and J by 6 bases, with 8 bases of the junction left unmatched. This CDR3 spans 17 amino acids. The CDR3 DNA sequence: TGCGCCAGCAGCTTGGGCCACACCGGGACAGGGGATGAAAAACTGTTTTTT. Protein sequence: CASSLGHTGTGDEKLFF.

The V and J genes are TRBV4-1 and TRBJ1-5; no definite D call. Looked up from germline, CDR1 is MGHRA and CDR2 is YSYEKL. This CDR3 has 14 amino acids. The germline V and J ends were trimmed by 0 bases and 6 bases, with 9 bases remaining between them. This CDR3 is CASSQESVGQPQHF. The CDR3 nucleotides read TGCGCCAGCAGCCAAGAATCGGTTGGTCAGCCCCAGCATTTT.

The rearrangement links TRBV28 to TRBJ1-2; TRBD1 is a possible D gene (6 bases). Germline V gene lookup returns CDR1 MDHEN and CDR2 SYDVKM. The CDR3 has 12 amino acids. V was trimmed by 6 bases and J by 8 bases, leaving 13 bases between them. In nucleotides, the CDR3 is TGTGCCAGCAGAAAGGGGGAGAGCGGCTACACCTTC. Amino acids: CASRKGESGYTF.

The chain is built from TRBV6-1 and TRBJ1-3; TRBD1 is a possible D gene (6 bases). The CDR3 contains 14 residues. Trimming removed 2 bases from V and 3 bases from J, with 8 bases in between. Germline CDR1 is MNHNS and CDR2 is SASEGT. The CDR3 is CASSEYRVGNTIYF. CDR3 in DNA: TGTGCCAGCAGTGAATACAGGGTTGGAAACACCATATATTTT.

This sequence joins TRBV25-1 and TRBJ1-2, with TRBD1 matching over 7 bases. V was pared by 8 bases and J by 1 base, with 4 bases of the junction left unmatched. Germline assignment: CDR1 MGHDK and CDR2 SYGVNS. This CDR3 comprises 13 residues. This CDR3 reads CASRDSINYGYTF. CDR3 coding DNA: TGTGCCAGCCGGGACAGCATTAACTATGGCTACACCTTC.

This chain connects TRBV21-1 to TRBJ2-3; the table's D call, TRBD1, has no DNA check behind it. TRBV21-1 is labeled a pseudogene. This CDR3 is built from 21 residues. The CDR3 sequence: CASSKGVGAGEGQGGTDTQYF. The CDR3 nucleotides are TGTGCCAGCAGCAAAGGAGTGGGGGCTGGTGAGGGACAGGGAGGCACAGATACGCAGTATTTT.

This clone is a singleton in its sample. The chain is built from TRBV6-1 and TRBJ1-2; possible D gene TRBD1, 6 bases. CDR1 and CDR2 (germline): MNHNS, SASEGT. Trimming removed 2 bases from V and 5 bases from J, with 15 bases in between. This CDR3 has 15 residues. The CDR3 loop reads CASSETLGQIYGYTF. The CDR3, as DNA: TGTGCCAGCAGTGAAACGTTAGGACAGATTTATGGCTACACCTTC.

This chain links TRBV6-6 with TRBJ2-7; D gene unclear. Germline V gives CDR1 MNHNY, CDR2 SVGAGI (reference sequence). The CDR3 totals 15 residues. The V gene lost 0 bases and the J gene lost 0 bases, with 9 bases spanning the gap. The CDR3 DNA reads TGTGCCAGCAGTTACTCCTTGAGGATCTCCTACGAGCAGTACTTC. This sequence encodes CASSYSLRISYEQYF.

The rearrangement uses TRBV29-1 and TRBJ1-4; 8 nucleotides match TRBD1. The germline V gene has CDR1 SQVTM and CDR2 ANQGSEA. The CDR3 is 13 residues long. After removal of 7 bases from V and 6 bases from J, the junction contained 7 bases not matched to a gene. CDR3 region: CSGLRGRDEKLFF. For the CDR3, the DNA is TGCAGCGGTCTCAGGGGGCGCGATGAAAAACTGTTTTTT.

This CDR3 reads CASSEMAGGRNEQFF. CDR3 coding DNA: TGTGCCAGCAGTGAAATGGCGGGGGGGCGCAATGAGCAGTTCTTC. The chain is built from TRBV6-1 and TRBJ2-1; 9 nucleotides agree with TRBD2. This CDR3 is 15 amino acids long. The ends lost 2 bases at V and 6 bases at J; junction bases unmatched: 5. Germline assignment: CDR1 MNHNS and CDR2 SASEGT.

J is TRBJ1-6 and V is TRBV6-4; TRBD1 aligns across 9 bases. Germline values: CDR1 MRHNA, CDR2 SNTAGT. This CDR3 contains 14 residues. J gave up 10 bases and V 3 bases, and 4 bases lay outside the gene matches. CDR3 DNA sequence: TGTGCCAGCAGTGAGGGGACAGGGTCATCACCCCTCCACTTT. This sequence encodes CASSEGTGSSPLHF.

This clone was recorded only once. The V gene is TRBV28, the J gene TRBJ2-5, with TRBD2 identical over 8 bases. The CDR3 is made up of 15 amino acids. Trimming cost V 6 bases and J 1 base; bases outside gene matches: 7. Germline CDR1 and CDR2: MDHEN and SYDVKM. The CDR3 DNA sequence: TGTGCCAGCAGGTTGAGCCTAGCGGGCCAAGAGACCCAGTACTTC. Protein sequence: CASRLSLAGQETQYF.

V and J are TRBV6-5 and TRBJ1-5; tentative D call: TRBD1 (6 bases). Germline V CDR1 and CDR2: MNHEY, SVGAGI. V lost 5 bases to trimming and J lost 3 bases, with 11 bases between them. CDR3 size: 14 residues. CDR3 region: CASSPGQPNQPQHF. The DNA of the CDR3 is TGTGCCAGCAGTCCCGGACAGCCCAATCAGCCCCAGCATTTT.

The chain uses TRBV7-9 and TRBJ2-1; no firm D call. Trimming removed 2 bases from V and 6 bases from J, with 11 bases in between. The CDR3 extends over 14 amino acids. Germline loops: CDR1 SEHNR, CDR2 FQNEAQ (reference sequence). CDR3 region: CASSLLTGPNEQFF. The CDR3 DNA reads TGTGCCAGCAGCTTACTAACCGGTCCCAATGAGCAGTTCTTC.